This T cell receptor beta chain was recorded in a study of T cells in Graves' hyperthyroidism and ophthalmopathy. Per germline, CDR1 SNHLY and CDR2 FYNNEI. V was shortened by 4 bases and J by 0 bases, with 10 bases between the two germline ends. This CDR3 spans 15 amino acids. Regions amplified from RNA transcripts were the TCR beta CDR3 regions. Initially, a first-round RT-PCR of the TCR CDR3 employed the HTBI primer set. TCRdb re-analysed the multiplex PCR reads in MiXCR, keeping a single row per CDR3 protein. The data contain roughly 660,000 distinct CDR3 sequences, 17% of them singletons. V usage is TRBV2 and J usage is TRBJ1-3; D ambiguous. The receptor's source is a man aged 50 to 59 with Graves' hyperthyroidism. The sequencing sample was made of blood. CDR3 nucleotide sequence: TGTGCCAGCAGTGCTTCGAGAAACTCTGGAAACACCATATATTTT. Protein: CASSASRNSGNTIYF.